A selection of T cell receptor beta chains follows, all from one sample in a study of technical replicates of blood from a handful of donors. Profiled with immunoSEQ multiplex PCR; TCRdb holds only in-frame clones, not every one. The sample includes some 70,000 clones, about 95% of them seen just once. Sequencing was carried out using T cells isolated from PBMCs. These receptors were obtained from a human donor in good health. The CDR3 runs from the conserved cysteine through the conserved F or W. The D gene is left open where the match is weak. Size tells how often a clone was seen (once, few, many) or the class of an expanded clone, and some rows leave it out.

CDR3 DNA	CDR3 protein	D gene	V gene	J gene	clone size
TGTGCCAGCACCCCGGGACAGTACAATGAGCAGTTCTTC	CASTPGQYNEQFF	TRBD1	TRBV6-1	TRBJ2-1	-
TGTGCCAGCAGCTTGGTGAGCGCTTACGAGCAGTACTTC	CASSLVSAYEQYF	-	TRBV5-6	TRBJ2-7	-
TGCGCCAGCAGTCAATGCGGACGGAGGATTTATTTT	CASSQCGRRIYF	-	TRBV23-1	TRBJ1-1	-
TGCAGCGTTGAACTGGGGGCGGACACTGAAGCTTTCTTT	CSVELGADTEAFF	-	TRBV29-1	TRBJ1-1	once
TGTGCCTGGAACGGGGTCGGACGGGACAGCCGAGGAAACACCATATATTTT	CAWNGVGRDSRGNTIYF	TRBD1	TRBV30	TRBJ1-3	-
TGTGCCAGCAGTTGGAGGATGGGGGAGCAGTACTTC	CASSWRMGEQYF	-	TRBV28	TRBJ2-7	-
TGTGCTAGTGGTTTAGGGGGTCTTGGGGGAGTGAAAAAGCCCCAGCATTTT	CASGLGGLGGVKKPQHF	-	TRBV12-5	TRBJ1-5	-
TGTGCCAGCAGCTTACAGGGAGGCTCCTACGAGCAGTACTTC	CASSLQGGSYEQYF	-	TRBV7-2	TRBJ2-7	-
TGTGCCAGCAGCTCAACAGGGGTGAACACTGAAGCTTTCTTT	CASSSTGVNTEAFF	TRBD1	TRBV7-9	TRBJ1-1	-
TGCGCCAGCAGCCAAGGAGTAATACTACGAGGTATAAGCGAGCAGTACTTC	CASSQGVILRGISEQYF	-	TRBV4-1	TRBJ2-7	-
TGTGCCAGCACCGCCGGGACAGGGTACAATGAGCAGTTCTTC	CASTAGTGYNEQFF	TRBD1	TRBV5-4	TRBJ2-1	-
TGTGCCAGCAGCTTACAGGGCGGACAGCCCCAGCATTTT	CASSLQGGQPQHF	-	TRBV7-3	TRBJ1-5	-
TGTGCCAGCAGAGGAGGTTGGGTCTACCATTTT	CASRGGWVYHF	-	TRBV6-1	TRBJ1-5	-
TGCGCCAGTCTACCGACGGGGGACACTGAAGCTTTCTTT	CASLPTGDTEAFF	-	TRBV5-1	TRBJ1-1	-
TGTGCCAGTAGTATACGGACTAGACAGGGGATGAACTATGGCTACACCTTC	CASSIRTRQGMNYGYTF	TRBD1	TRBV19	TRBJ1-2	-
TGTGCCAGCAGCTTAACCCTGATCGGCCAAGAGACCCAGTACTTC	CASSLTLIGQETQYF	-	TRBV11-3	TRBJ2-5	once
TGTGCCTGCCGAAGGAAGATGGGTTCGGGGGAGCAGTACTTC	CACRRKMGSGEQYF	-	TRBV30	TRBJ2-7	-
TGTGCCAGCTCTTCTTATCCGGGACAGCACTCTGGAAACACCATATATTTT	CASSSYPGQHSGNTIYF	TRBD1	TRBV18	TRBJ1-3	-
TGTGCCAGCGGGACCCTAGCGGGGGGCCTAAATGAGCAGTTCTTC	CASGTLAGGLNEQFF	TRBD2	TRBV6-5	TRBJ2-1	-
TGTGCCAGCAGTAACCCTTCCAGGGGAAACTATGGCTACACCTTC	CASSNPSRGNYGYTF	-	TRBV6-5	TRBJ1-2	once
TGTGCCAGCAGCCCCTGGCAGGGGGCGGTGGTTGATACGCAGTATTTT	CASSPWQGAVVDTQYF	TRBD1	TRBV7-9	TRBJ2-3	-
TGTGCCAGCAGCCGTTCGGGACTAGCCTACGAGCAGTACTTC	CASSRSGLAYEQYF	TRBD2	TRBV5-6	TRBJ2-7	-
TGTGCCAGCAGTGAATCGGCAGGGGCCCACAATGAGCAGTTCTTC	CASSESAGAHNEQFF	-	TRBV2	TRBJ2-1	-
TGTGCCAGCAGCCCGGGGAACGGCAGAAACAGCAAACCATTC	CASSPGNGRNSKPF	-	TRBV7-9	TRBJ2-7	-
TGTGCCAGCAGACCGTCCGGGACTTTCCAAGAGACCCAGTACTTC	CASRPSGTFQETQYF	-	TRBV11-2	TRBJ2-5	-
TGTGCCAGCAACTCCCAGCGGGAAAACAATGAGCAGTTCTTC	CASNSQRENNEQFF	TRBD2	TRBV7-8	TRBJ2-1	-
TGTGCCAGCAGCTGGACAGGCTTGAACACTGAAGCTTTCTTT	CASSWTGLNTEAFF	TRBD1	TRBV5-5	TRBJ1-1	once
TGTGCCAGCAGTTACTCGGGGACTGGATCCTACGAGCAGTACTTC	CASSYSGTGSYEQYF	-	TRBV6-6	TRBJ2-7	-
TGTGCCAGCAGCGAAAGGGGAATGAACACTGAAGCTTTCTTT	CASSERGMNTEAFF	-	TRBV9	TRBJ1-1	-
TGTGCCAGTAGCCATGAGCTACAGGGGCGCAATCAGCCCCAGCATTTT	CASSHELQGRNQPQHF	TRBD1	TRBV19	TRBJ1-5	-